A selection of T cell receptor beta chains follows, all from one sample in a study of blood T cells in healthy people across ages. One entry per CDR3 protein results from TCRdb running MiXCR on the 5' RACE reads. This sample has about 810,000 distinct CDR3 sequences; roughly 40% occur once, and the top ten carry 13%. The sequenced sample consisted of blood. These receptors were obtained from a man aged 18 to 29 in good health. The CDR3 runs from the conserved cysteine through the conserved F or W. A D gene is named only where the DNA matches it firmly. Part of the rows lack a size; the others show once, few, many or a class for expanded clones.

>16|TRBJ1-5|few|TRBD1|TRBV12-3/TRBV12-4
CASSPGQGVANQPQHF
TGTGCCAGCAGCCCCGGACAGGGGGTAGCAAATCAGCCCCAGCATTTT
>13|TRBJ2-7|.|.|TRBV29-1
CSVFLTYSYEQYF
TGCAGCGTATTCCTCACGTATTCCTACGAGCAGTACTTC
>19|TRBJ2-1|.|TRBD2|TRBV12-3/TRBV12-4
CASSPRLAGGTSSYNEQFF
TGTGCCAGCAGTCCACGACTAGCGGGGGGCACTAGCTCCTACAATGAGCAGTTCTTC
>14|TRBJ1-5|few|.|TRBV20-1
CSARDPQRGQPQHF
TGCAGTGCTCGGGACCCCCAGCGAGGTCAGCCCCAGCATTTT
>13|TRBJ1-4|few|TRBD1|TRBV20-1
CSVPGTGSEKLFF
TGCAGTGTCCCCGGGACAGGGAGTGAAAAACTGTTTTTT
>15|TRBJ2-5|few|TRBD1|TRBV7-2
CASSLSRGRKETQYF
TGTGCCAGCAGCCTATCTAGGGGGCGGAAAGAGACCCAGTACTTC
>14|TRBJ2-7|.|.|TRBV20-1
CSVREVGEGYEQYF
TGCAGTGTTAGAGAGGTAGGCGAAGGCTACGAGCAGTACTTC
>12|TRBJ2-2|.|.|TRBV4-3
CASSHGLGELFF
TGCGCCAGCAGCCACGGTCTCGGGGAGCTGTTTTTT
>13|TRBJ2-7|many|.|TRBV5-6
CASSNPSTYEQYF
TGTGCCAGCAGCAATCCGTCGACCTACGAGCAGTACTTC
>13|TRBJ2-7|.|.|TRBV28
CASRGTDLRRQYF
TGTGCCAGCAGGGGGACGGACCTACGAAGGCAGTACTTC
>13|TRBJ2-1|few|TRBD2|TRBV20-1
CSARGTSEREQFF
TGCAGTGCTAGAGGGACTAGCGAGCGTGAGCAGTTCTTC
>12|TRBJ1-2|.|.|TRBV20-1
CSARGRGYGYTF
TGCAGTGCTAGAGGGAGGGGATATGGCTACACCTTC
>14|TRBJ2-7|.|.|TRBV5-1
CASSLGRLAYEQYF
TGCGCCAGCAGCTTAGGACGGCTAGCCTACGAGCAGTACTTC
>14|TRBJ1-5|few|.|TRBV7-2
CASSSTVSNQPQHF
TGTGCCAGCAGCTCGACAGTTAGCAATCAGCCCCAGCATTTT
>12|TRBJ1-1|.|.|TRBV30
CAWMGVRAEAFF
TGTGCCTGGATGGGGGTACGGGCCGAAGCTTTCTTT
>14|TRBJ2-3|.|TRBD2|TRBV6-6
CASTSGGAVDTQYF
TGTGCCAGCACTAGCGGGGGGGCCGTGGATACGCAGTATTTT
>12|TRBJ2-1|.|.|TRBV20-1
CSASQGTQTQFF
TGCAGTGCTAGTCAGGGGACGCAGACCCAGTTCTTC
>12|TRBJ2-1|.|.|TRBV5-4
CASSFAYNEQFF
TGTGCCAGCAGCTTCGCGTACAATGAGCAGTTCTTC
>12|TRBJ2-1|many|.|TRBV29-1
CSVGGSGNEQFF
TGCAGCGTAGGGGGTTCAGGCAATGAGCAGTTCTTC
>17|TRBJ1-1|.|.|TRBV2
CASSYTPAGGNTEEAFF
TGTGCCAGCAGTTACACACCGGCCGGCGGTAACACTGAGGAAGCTTTCTTT
>12|TRBJ2-7|few|.|TRBV7-9
CASSPYAHEQYF
TGTGCCAGCAGCCCTTACGCCCACGAGCAGTACTTC
>11|TRBJ2-7|.|.|TRBV7-2
CASTDTYEQYF
TGTGCCAGCACCGACACCTACGAGCAGTACTTC
>12|TRBJ1-4|few|.|TRBV20-1
CSARALGEKLFF
TGCAGTGCTAGAGCTTTAGGGGAAAAACTGTTTTTT
>16|TRBJ2-1|many|.|TRBV12-3/TRBV12-4
CASSPQGNYSYNEQFF
TGTGCCAGCAGTCCTCAGGGAAACTACTCCTACAATGAGCAGTTCTTC
>15|TRBJ2-5|.|.|TRBV11-2
CASSRPRVVQEAQYF
TGTGCCAGCAGCCGCCCCAGGGTGGTCCAAGAGGCCCAGTACTTC
>15|TRBJ1-5|.|.|TRBV4-3
CASSQDRGGNRPQHF
TGCGCCAGCAGCCAAGACAGGGGTGGGAATCGGCCCCAGCATTTT
>15|TRBJ1-1|.|TRBD1|TRBV29-1
CSVLVRTGGNTEAFF
TGCAGCGTTCTAGTCCGGACAGGCGGGAACACTGAAGCTTTCTTT
>13|TRBJ2-7|few|.|TRBV20-1
CSARDPFTPEQYF
TGCAGTGCTAGAGACCCCTTTACCCCCGAGCAGTACTTC
>15|TRBJ2-3|.|.|TRBV7-3
CASSSQTSVRDTQYF
TGTGCCAGCAGCTCGCAGACGAGTGTTCGAGATACGCAGTATTTT
>16|TRBJ2-7|.|TRBD1|TRBV7-3
CASSLRGQGDLNEQYF
TGTGCCAGCAGCCTACGGGGACAGGGCGATCTCAATGAGCAGTACTTC
>15|TRBJ2-5|.|.|TRBV7-9
CASSLGTATQETQYF
TGTGCCAGCAGCTTAGGGACAGCCACCCAAGAGACCCAGTACTTC
>14|TRBJ2-1|.|.|TRBV29-1
CSVMSGSRGDEQFF
TGCAGCGTTATGTCCGGGTCCAGGGGGGATGAGCAGTTCTTC
>18|TRBJ2-5|.|TRBD2|TRBV7-2
CASSLRLAGYSWQGTQYF
TGTGCCAGCAGCTTGAGGCTAGCGGGGTATAGTTGGCAAGGGACCCAGTACTTC
>15|TRBJ1-5|few|.|TRBV27
CASSALASGNQPQHF
TGTGCCAGCAGTGCCTTAGCGTCGGGCAATCAGCCCCAGCATTTT
>13|TRBJ1-5|.|.|TRBV27
CASSITGNQPQHF
TGTGCCAGCAGTATAACAGGGAATCAGCCCCAGCATTTT
>14|TRBJ1-5|.|.|TRBV6-2/TRBV6-3
CASPEGGINQPQHF
TGTGCCAGTCCTGAGGGGGGTATCAATCAGCCCCAGCATTTT
>13|TRBJ1-1|few|.|TRBV5-6
CASSEDRNTEAFF
TGTGCCAGCAGCGAGGACAGGAACACTGAAGCTTTCTTT
>15|TRBJ1-5|few|TRBD1|TRBV7-2
CASSLEVTGGRPQHF
TGTGCCAGCAGCTTAGAGGTGACAGGGGGTAGGCCCCAGCATTTT
>14|TRBJ1-1|.|.|TRBV20-1
CSASPAGGWTEAFF
TGCAGTGCTAGCCCCGCGGGGGGATGGACTGAAGCTTTCTTT
>13|TRBJ2-4|few|.|TRBV27
CASRGLAKNIQYF
TGTGCCAGCAGGGGTCTAGCCAAAAACATTCAGTACTTC
>17|TRBJ2-1|many|TRBD2|TRBV5-6
CASSLGGLAGGYNEQFF
TGTGCCAGCAGCTTGGGGGGCCTAGCGGGGGGTTACAATGAGCAGTTCTTC
>14|TRBJ2-7|.|TRBD1|TRBV2
CASRDIRGSNEQYF
TGTGCCAGTCGTGACATCAGGGGGTCCAATGAGCAGTACTTC
>16|TRBJ2-6|.|TRBD1|TRBV12-3/TRBV12-4
CASNDRAHPGANVLTF
TGTGCCAGCAATGACAGGGCCCATCCTGGGGCCAACGTCCTGACTTTC
>12|TRBJ2-7|.|.|TRBV6-2/TRBV6-3
CASRGNGWEQYF
TGTGCCAGCAGGGGGAATGGCTGGGAGCAGTACTTC
>16|TRBJ1-2|.|.|TRBV28
CASKKEVGFTLYGYTF
TGTGCCAGCAAGAAAGAGGTGGGTTTCACCCTCTATGGCTACACCTTC
>14|TRBJ2-1|few|.|TRBV20-1
CSAFSDNTYNEQFF
TGCAGTGCTTTTAGCGATAACACTTACAATGAGCAGTTCTTC
>14|TRBJ2-7|many|TRBD1|TRBV12-3/TRBV12-4
CASRKTGGDYEQYF
TGTGCCAGCAGGAAGACAGGGGGGGACTACGAGCAGTACTTC
>13|TRBJ2-7|.|.|TRBV29-1
CSAGRDNYNEQYF
TGCAGCGCTGGAAGGGACAACTACAATGAGCAGTACTTC
>16|TRBJ1-5|.|TRBD1|TRBV28
CASSEGQGTDNQPQHF
TGTGCCAGCAGTGAAGGACAGGGAACCGACAATCAGCCCCAGCATTTT
>15|TRBJ1-2|.|TRBD1|TRBV20-1
CSARTGFSERYGYTF
TGCAGTGCTCGGACAGGGTTCTCTGAACGCTATGGCTACACCTTC
>18|TRBJ2-1|few|TRBD1|TRBV7-2
CASSLHPGGQGAGNEQFF
TGTGCCAGCAGCTTACACCCGGGAGGACAGGGGGCAGGGAATGAGCAGTTCTTC
>15|TRBJ2-3|.|.|TRBV11-2
CASSPQSGRTDTQYF
TGTGCCAGCAGCCCACAGAGCGGTCGCACAGATACGCAGTATTTT
>15|TRBJ2-1|.|TRBD2|TRBV20-1
CSARDPSGGGETQFF
TGCAGTGCTAGAGATCCTAGCGGGGGGGGCGAGACCCAGTTCTTC
>13|TRBJ1-2|.|.|TRBV6-1
CASIVRGRDGYTF
TGTGCCAGCATCGTCCGGGGGAGGGATGGCTACACCTTC
>16|TRBJ1-2|few|.|TRBV7-9
CASSFEGVGAAYGYTF
TGTGCCAGCAGCTTCGAGGGAGTAGGAGCGGCCTATGGCTACACCTTC
>14|TRBJ1-1|.|TRBD1|TRBV7-9
CASSPTGVGTEAFF
TGTGCCAGCAGCCCGACAGGGGTGGGCACTGAAGCTTTCTTT
>12|TRBJ2-4|many|.|TRBV14
CASSRQENIQYF
TGTGCCAGCAGCAGACAGGAAAACATTCAGTACTTC